This T cell receptor beta chain comes out of a study of shared clonotypes between healthy human individuals. As for the study in general: Per donor, CD8 memory used one plate, CD8 naive used two, CD4 memory used three and CD4 naive used three.

The deep-level immunoSEQ assay was used. Libraries were prepared by immunoSEQ multiplex PCR; TCRdb keeps only in-frame clonotypes and omits some of them. The table lists 2.5 million or so clones, around nine tenths of them singletons. CD4+ cells underwent separation, giving CD45RA+ naive and CD45RA-negative memory subsets. The clonotype comes from a man in his late teens or twenties in good health. Specimen: naive CD4+ T cells sorted from blood. The sample's subset: CD45RA+ positively selected.

This chain's CDR3 is CASSGNIISGNTIYF. The CDR3 DNA follows: TGTGCCAGCAGCGGAAACATCATCTCTGGAAACACCATATATTTT. The chain joins TRBV11-2 to TRBJ1-3; D not certain. Trimming cost V 5 bases and J 0 bases, with 11 bases left between them. The CDR3 contains 15 residues. The germline CDR1 and CDR2 sequences are SGHAT and FQNNGV.